The rows below give T cell receptor beta chains drawn from one sample of a study of blood T cell repertoires in COVID-19. Clones were read by immunoSEQ multiplex PCR, and TCRdb kept only the in-frame ones, dropping some. The sample lists 150,000 to 200,000 clones, roughly 84% occurring once. The specimen was peripheral blood. The source of these receptors is a woman aged 70-85 years with COVID-19, enrolled during active disease. The CDR3 runs from the conserved cysteine through the conserved F or W. A D gene is named only where the DNA matches it firmly. The size field is filled for only some rows; it gives once, few, many or a size class.

v_call	d_call	j_call	clone_size	cdr3_nt	cdr3_aa
TRBV6-6	.	TRBJ1-2	few	TGTGCCAGCATTTTTCAGGGGCCACAAGCTAACTATGGCTACACCTTC	CASIFQGPQANYGYTF
TRBV6-5	.	TRBJ2-7	.	TGTGCCAGCAGTTACGGTACTCTTGACGAGCAGTACTTC	CASSYGTLDEQYF
TRBV12-5	.	TRBJ1-1	.	TGTGCTAGTGGTTTGGCGGAAGCTTTCTTT	CASGLAEAFF
TRBV14	TRBD2	TRBJ2-7	.	TGTGCCAGCAGCCAAGGTAGCGGGATCCCCGGCGAGCAGTACTTC	CASSQGSGIPGEQYF
TRBV5-1	.	TRBJ2-7	.	TGCGCCAGCAGCTTGAACCAGGGGCCTTACGAGCAGTACTTC	CASSLNQGPYEQYF
TRBV7-9	TRBD1	TRBJ1-6	.	TGTGCCAGCAGCTTATCCGAGACAGGGATCCTGAGGTCACCCCTCCACTTT	CASSLSETGILRSPLHF
TRBV18	.	TRBJ2-7	.	TGTGCCAGCTCACGGACAGCCGGAGGATCCTACGAGCAGTACTTC	CASSRTAGGSYEQYF
TRBV6-5	TRBD1	TRBJ2-5	.	TGTGCCAGCGGGACAGGGATTGAAGAGACCCAGTACTTC	CASGTGIEETQYF
TRBV5-1	TRBD2	TRBJ2-5	few	TGCGCCAGCAGTCCTGGGACTAGCGCCGTCCAAGAGACCCAGTACTTC	CASSPGTSAVQETQYF
TRBV7-2	TRBD1	TRBJ2-7	.	TGTGCCAGCAGCCCCGACAGGGCCCGCGAGCAGTACTTC	CASSPDRAREQYF
TRBV9	.	TRBJ1-2	.	TGTGCCAGCAGCGTAGGTAAGGCAGGCGACTATGGCTACACCTTC	CASSVGKAGDYGYTF
TRBV7-3	.	TRBJ2-1	.	TGTGCCAGCAGCATCGTACCGGGACTCCCAGGCAATGAGCAGTTCTTC	CASSIVPGLPGNEQFF
TRBV6-5	.	TRBJ1-5	.	TGTGCCAGCAGTCAGAACCAGGTCCTCAATCAGCCCCAGCATTTT	CASSQNQVLNQPQHF
TRBV14	TRBD1	TRBJ1-1	.	TGTGCCAGCAGCCAAGCGGGACAGTTTGAAGCTTTCTTT	CASSQAGQFEAFF
TRBV19	.	TRBJ2-2	.	TGTGCCAGTAGTATCATGAGAAACGGGGAGCTGTTTTTT	CASSIMRNGELFF
TRBV20-1	.	TRBJ1-2	.	TGCAGTGCTAGTTTTGAGGGACTAGCTAACTATGGCTACACCTTC	CSASFEGLANYGYTF
TRBV6-1	TRBD1	TRBJ1-6	.	TGTGCCAGCAGTTCCGGACAGGGCTCCTCACCCCTCCACTTT	CASSSGQGSSPLHF
TRBV19	.	TRBJ2-1	.	TGTGCCAGTAGTAGCTACCACAATGAGCAGTTCTTC	CASSSYHNEQFF
TRBV11-2	TRBD2	TRBJ2-3	.	TGTGCCAGCAGCGCCGGGACTAGCGGGCCGACTAGCACAGATACGCAGTATTTT	CASSAGTSGPTSTDTQYF
TRBV19	.	TRBJ1-5	.	TGTGCCAGTAGTATAGGGCAGGTTAGCAATCAGCCCCAGCATTTT	CASSIGQVSNQPQHF